The 11 T cell receptor beta chains reported below all come from one sample, sequenced in a study of T cell repertoires in cytomegalovirus infection. TCRdb independently ran MiXCR on the reads; one entry per CDR3 protein. The repertoire has 290,000 or so distinct CDR3 sequences, 25% of them found once; the top ten carry more than 11%. The specimen was PBMCs. The receptors shown here come from a human donor in good health (CMV status not recorded). Some clones in this sample may be carry-over from other donors' samples.

This clonotype was picked up many times. V gene TRBV7-8 combines with J gene TRBJ2-3; 7 bases agree with TRBD2. V lost 3 bases and J lost 2; bases outside the gene matches: 8. The germline V gene has CDR1 SGHVS and CDR2 FQNEAQ. The CDR3 loop spans 16 amino acids. The CDR3: CASSLDSSGYTDTQYF. DNA of the CDR3: TGTGCCAGCAGCTTGGATTCTAGCGGCTACACAGATACGCAGTATTTT.

The chain couples TRBV20-1 to TRBJ2-7, with D perhaps matching TRBD2 (6 bases). Trimming shortened V by 6 bases and J by 3 bases, and 15 bases separated the two germline ends. This CDR3 has 13 residues. Germline assignment: CDR1 DFQATT and CDR2 SNEGSKA (reference sequence). The CDR3, as DNA: TGCAGTGCCGCCCAGGGTAGCGGCTACGAGCAGTACTTC. This sequence encodes CSAAQGSGYEQYF.

Many counts were recorded for this clonotype. The chain is built from TRBV7-2 and TRBJ2-7; TRBD2 aligns across 13 bases. V gave up 5 bases and J gave up 4 bases; unmatched junction bases: 5. The germline V gene has CDR1 SGHTA and CDR2 FQGNSA. The CDR3 consists of 15 residues. The CDR3 DNA reads TGTGCCAGCAGCCGGACTAGCGGGAGCTCTTACGAGCAGTACTTC. Protein product: CASSRTSGSSYEQYF.

The chain combines TRBV12-3 or TRBV12-4 with TRBJ2-5; 7 bases map to TRBD1. This CDR3 region has 13 residues. V was clipped by 5 bases and J by 7 bases; unmatched bases: 7. The CDR3 sequence: CASSQTGMGTQYF. For the CDR3, the DNA is TGTGCCAGCAGTCAGACAGGGATGGGGACCCAGTACTTC.

This rearrangement joins TRBV29-1 to TRBJ2-2; maybe TRBD1 (6 bases). The CDR3 runs to 14 residues. V was shortened by 6 bases and J by 4 bases, with 15 bases between the two germline ends. From germline, CDR1 is SQVTM and CDR2 ANQGSEA. CDR3 region: CSVTGKVGTGELFF. The CDR3 DNA reads as TGCAGCGTAACAGGGAAGGTCGGCACCGGGGAGCTGTTTTTT.

The chain joins TRBV19 to TRBJ2-6; 8 bases fit TRBD1. The junction had 18 bases not matched to a gene; V was cut back by 5 bases and J by 0 bases. The germline gives CDR1 LNHDA, CDR2 SQIVND (reference sequence). This CDR3 spans 21 amino acids. The CDR3, as DNA: TGTGCCAGTAGTTCACGTTCTCCGGGACAGGTCCTTAGCTCTGGGGCCAACGTCCTGACTTTC. Translated, it gives CASSSRSPGQVLSSGANVLTF. Combining the CDR3 with reference TRBV19 and TRBJ2-6 gives the whole variable domain DGGITQSPKYLFRKEGQNVTLSCEQNLNHDAMYWYRQDPGQGLRLIYYSQIVNDFQKGDIAEGYSVSREKKESFPLTVTSAQKNPTAFYLCASSSRSPGQVLSSGANVLTFGAGSRLTVL.

V and J are TRBV7-3 and TRBJ2-2, with D possibly matching TRBD2 (7 bases). The CDR3 is 15 residues long. V shed 2 bases and J shed 5 bases, with 12 bases lying between them. Germline V CDR1 and CDR2: SGHTA, FQGTGA. The CDR3 DNA is TGTGCCAGCAGCTTACGGGGGAGGGGGACCGGGGAGCTGTTTTTT. Translated: CASSLRGRGTGELFF.

CDR3 bases: TGCGCCAGCAGCAACGGACCTTTAGACACTGAAGCTTTCTTT. It specifies CASSNGPLDTEAFF. The chain combines TRBV5-1 with TRBJ1-1; the D is unclear. V was cut by 4 bases and J by 3 bases, with 13 bases left in between. Germline CDR1 SGHRS, CDR2 YFSETQ. The CDR3 contains 14 residues.

There are many counts of this clonotype. The chain joins TRBV7-8 to TRBJ2-1; TRBD2 matches at 11 bases. This CDR3 contains 15 residues. The V gene's germline CDR1 is SGHVS and CDR2 FQNEAQ. V shed 1 base, J shed 10 bases, and the junction held 6 bases outside the gene matches. The CDR3 loop is CASSLELAGAREQFF. The DNA of the CDR3 is TGTGCCAGCAGCTTAGAACTAGCGGGGGCCCGGGAGCAGTTCTTC. Looking up the rest from reference TRBV7-8 and TRBJ2-1 gives the full variable domain: GAGVSQSPRYKVAKRGQDVALRCDPISGHVSLFWYQQALGQGPEFLTYFQNEAQLDKSGLPSDRFFAERPEGSVSTLKIQRTQQEDSAVYLCASSLELAGAREQFFGPGTRLTVL.

The rearrangement uses TRBV10-1 and TRBJ2-5; D unresolved. Trimming pared 6 bases from V and 1 base from J, leaving 6 bases between. This CDR3 has 12 amino acids. CDR1 and CDR2 (germline): WNHNN, SYGVQD (reference sequence). In DNA, the CDR3 is TGCGCCAGCAGCGACGGCCAAGAGACCCAGTACTTC. This codes for CASSDGQETQYF.

This CDR3 is CASSQTIAGVRYEQFF. CDR3 nucleotide sequence: TGTGCCAGCAGCCAAACCATAGCGGGAGTTCGCTATGAGCAGTTCTTC. The chain is built from TRBV6-2 or TRBV6-3 and TRBJ2-1; 9 bases map to TRBD2. Germline V gene data show CDR1 as MNHEY and CDR2 as SVGEGT. The CDR3 consists of 16 residues. With 6 bases clipped from V and 8 bases from J, the junction kept 14 bases outside the gene matches.